This T cell receptor beta chain was captured in a study of blood T cell repertoires in COVID-19. Study at large: Samples representing acute and convalescent COVID-19 were sourced from the United States, Italy and Spain. In each case, the material was cDNA or gDNA derived from T cells, B-cell-depleted T cells, or PBMCs.

The germline V gene has CDR1 LGHDT and CDR2 YNNKEL (reference sequence). The CDR3 extends over 18 amino acids. V shed 1 base, J shed 9 bases, and the junction held 16 bases outside the gene matches. In the authors' methods: Amplifying reference gene primers gave estimates of nucleated cell counts. Some clones are missing from TCRdb's copy, which holds only in-frame ones; the method was immunoSEQ multiplex PCR. V and J calls and clone size are as listed in that table; D and trimming were resolved from the DNA. The table includes around 270,000 clones, around 87% detected once. In Seattle, patients joined the study during active infection and were tracked longitudinally.

J is TRBJ2-7 and V is TRBV3-1 (or the pseudogene TRBV3-2); 12 bases agree with TRBD2. Material: peripheral blood. The sequence was obtained from a woman aged 55-69 years with COVID-19, enrolled during active disease. The CDR3, as DNA: TGTGCCAGCAGCCAAGGGACTAGCGGGGCTACACGCCTTAGTGCGCAGTACTTC. Its protein product is CASSQGTSGATRLSAQYF.